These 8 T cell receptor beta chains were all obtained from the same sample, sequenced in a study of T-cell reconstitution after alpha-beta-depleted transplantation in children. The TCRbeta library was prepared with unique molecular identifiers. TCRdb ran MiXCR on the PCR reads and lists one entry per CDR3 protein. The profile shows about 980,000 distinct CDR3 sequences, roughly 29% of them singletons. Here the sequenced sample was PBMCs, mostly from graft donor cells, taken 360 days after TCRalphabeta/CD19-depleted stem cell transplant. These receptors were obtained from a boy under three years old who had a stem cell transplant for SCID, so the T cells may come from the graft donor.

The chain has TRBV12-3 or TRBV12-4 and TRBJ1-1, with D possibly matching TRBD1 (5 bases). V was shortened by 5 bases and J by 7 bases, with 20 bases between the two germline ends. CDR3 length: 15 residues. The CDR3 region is CASSPPGAVGGEAFF. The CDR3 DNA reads TGTGCCAGCAGTCCCCCCGGGGCGGTTGGAGGTGAAGCTTTCTTT.

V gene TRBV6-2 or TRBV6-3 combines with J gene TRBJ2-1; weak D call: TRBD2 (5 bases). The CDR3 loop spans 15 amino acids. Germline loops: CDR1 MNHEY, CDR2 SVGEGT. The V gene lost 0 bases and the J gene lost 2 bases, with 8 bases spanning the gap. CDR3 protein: CASSYSWTAYNEQFF. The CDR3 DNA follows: TGTGCCAGCAGTTACTCATGGACTGCCTACAATGAGCAGTTCTTC.

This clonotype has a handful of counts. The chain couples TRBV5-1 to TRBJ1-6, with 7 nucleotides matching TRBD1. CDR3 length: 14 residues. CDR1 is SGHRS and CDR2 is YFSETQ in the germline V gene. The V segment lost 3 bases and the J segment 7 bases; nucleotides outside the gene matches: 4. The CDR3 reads CASSSTGDNSPLHF. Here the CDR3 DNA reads TGCGCCAGCAGCTCCACAGGGGACAATTCACCCCTCCACTTT. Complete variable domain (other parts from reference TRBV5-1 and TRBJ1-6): KAGVTQTPRYLIKTRGQQVTLSCSPISGHRSVSWYQQTPGQGLQFLFEYFSETQRNKGNFPGRFSGRQFSNSRSEMNVSTLELGDSALYLCASSSTGDNSPLHFGNGTRLTVT.

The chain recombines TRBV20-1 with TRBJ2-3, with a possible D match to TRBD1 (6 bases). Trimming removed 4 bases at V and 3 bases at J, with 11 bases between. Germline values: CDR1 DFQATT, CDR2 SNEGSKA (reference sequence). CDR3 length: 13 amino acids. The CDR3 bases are TGCAGTGCTACGACTACAGGGACAGATACGCAGTATTTT. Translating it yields CSATTTGTDTQYF.

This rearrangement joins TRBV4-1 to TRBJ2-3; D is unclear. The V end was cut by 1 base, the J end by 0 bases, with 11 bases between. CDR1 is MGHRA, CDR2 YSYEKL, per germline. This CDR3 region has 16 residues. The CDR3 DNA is TGCGCCAGCAGCCAAGCAATGACTCGGAGCACAGATACGCAGTATTTT. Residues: CASSQAMTRSTDTQYF.

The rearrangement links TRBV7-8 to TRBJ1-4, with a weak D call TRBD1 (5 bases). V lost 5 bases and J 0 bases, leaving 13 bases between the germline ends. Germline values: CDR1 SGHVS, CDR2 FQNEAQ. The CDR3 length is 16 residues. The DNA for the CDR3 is TGTGCCAGCAGCCCTGGGGCAATTTCAACTAATGAAAAACTGTTTTTT. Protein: CASSPGAISTNEKLFF.

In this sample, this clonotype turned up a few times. This CDR3 is CASSLGTSGGIYNEQFF. CDR3 bases: TGTGCCAGCAGTTTAGGGACTAGCGGGGGCATCTACAATGAGCAGTTCTTC. This chain links TRBV12-3 or TRBV12-4 with TRBJ2-1; 13 positions match TRBD2. The CDR3 is 17 amino acids. V trimming: 1 base; J trimming: 3 bases; junction bases outside the gene matches: 3.

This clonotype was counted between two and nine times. The CDR3 DNA reads TGCGCCAGCAGCCACCCCCGGGCCATCCCTTGGGGACCCCTCCACTTT. Translating it yields CASSHPRAIPWGPLHF. The chain employs TRBV4-1 and TRBJ1-6; D not certain. The V end lost 3 bases, the J end lost 12 bases, and 21 bases lay between the germline ends. This CDR3 has 16 amino acids. Per the germline V gene, CDR1 is MGHRA and CDR2 is YSYEKL.